These 19 T cell receptor beta chains originate from one sample sequenced in a study of identifying expanded T cells in peripheral blood. Sequencing used immunoSEQ multiplex PCR; TCRdb keeps in-frame clones, though not all of them. Altogether about 78,000 clones are present, almost 85% being singletons, with the ten largest covering approximately 18%. The specimen was blood. These receptor sequences come from a person aged 18-70 years in good health.

V and J are TRBV5-5 and TRBJ2-2; D remains ambiguous. The CDR3 loop spans 13 amino acids. Germline loops: CDR1 SGHKS, CDR2 YYEKEE (reference sequence). V lost 0 bases to trimming and J lost 6 bases, with 6 bases between them. This chain's CDR3 is CASSLVQAGELFF. In DNA, the CDR3 is TGTGCCAGCAGCTTGGTGCAGGCCGGGGAGCTGTTTTTT. Combining the CDR3 with reference TRBV5-5 and TRBJ2-2 gives the whole variable domain DAGVTQSPTHLIKTRGQQVTLRCSPISGHKSVSWYQQVLGQGPQFIFQYYEKEERGRGNFPDRFSARQFPNYSSELNVNALLLGDSALYLCASSLVQAGELFFGEGSRLTVL.

The rearrangement joins TRBV2 to TRBJ2-3; tentative D call: TRBD2 (6 bases). CDR1 SNHLY and CDR2 FYNNEI come from the germline V gene. Trimming removed 7 bases at V and 2 bases at J, with 13 bases between. The CDR3 covers 14 residues. CDR3 sequence reads: CASIEGGLTDTQYF. The DNA for the CDR3 is TGTGCCAGCATTGAGGGAGGCCTCACAGATACGCAGTATTTT.

This chain joins TRBV5-8 and TRBJ2-1; 7 positions match TRBD2. V gave up 5 bases and J gave up 4 bases; unmatched junction bases: 21. This CDR3 is built from 19 residues. Germline V gene data show CDR1 as SGHTS and CDR2 as YDEGEE. The CDR3 protein is CASRRRSTILAGQYNEQFF. In DNA, the CDR3 is TGTGCCAGCAGACGAAGGTCTACCATCTTAGCGGGCCAATACAATGAGCAGTTCTTC. Filled out from reference TRBV5-8 and TRBJ2-1, the complete variable domain reads EAGVTQSPTHLIKTRGQQATLRCSPISGHTSVYWYQQALGLGLQFLLWYDEGEERNRGNFPPRFSGRQFPNYSSELNVNALELEDSALYLCASRRRSTILAGQYNEQFFGPGTRLTVL.

The J gene is TRBJ1-4, the V gene TRBV9, with a weak D call TRBD1 (5 bases). The CDR3 has 15 residues. Germline V gene lookup returns CDR1 SGDLS and CDR2 YYNGEE. V was trimmed by 0 bases and J by 0 bases, leaving 6 bases between them. The chain's CDR3 is CASSVEGTTNEKLFF. The CDR3, as DNA: TGTGCCAGCAGCGTAGAGGGGACAACTAATGAAAAACTGTTTTTT.

This sequence joins TRBV11-2 and TRBJ1-1, with D unresolved. CDR1 is SGHAT, CDR2 FQNNGV, per germline. This CDR3 is built from 13 residues. V lost 0 bases and J 6 bases, leaving 8 bases between the germline ends. The DNA for the CDR3 is TGTGCCAGCAGCTTAGAGATTACAGCTGAAGCTTTCTTT. As protein: CASSLEITAEAFF. The full variable domain, with the rest looked up from reference TRBV11-2 and TRBJ1-1, is EAGVAQSPRYKIIEKRQSVAFWCNPISGHATLYWYQQILGQGPKLLIQFQNNGVVDDSQLPKDRFSAERLKGVDSTLKIQPAKLEDSAVYLCASSLEITAEAFFGQGTRLTVV.

The rearrangement links TRBV6-1 to TRBJ1-1, with TRBD1 matching 9 bases. Unmatched junction bases numbered 4, after V lost 8 bases and J lost 3 bases. Germline-derived CDR1 and CDR2 are MNHNS and SASEGT. The CDR3 is 13 residues long. CDR3 amino acids: CASGTGLDTEAFF. DNA for the CDR3: TGTGCCAGCGGGACAGGGTTGGACACTGAAGCTTTCTTT.

This clone appeared a few times. The chain is built from TRBV18 and TRBJ2-4; 7 nucleotides match TRBD1. The CDR3 loop spans 15 amino acids. The V gene end was trimmed by 0 bases and the J gene end by 9 bases; junction bases not matched to a gene: 8. Germline CDR1 reads KGHSH; CDR2 reads LQKENI. CDR3 nucleotides: TGTGCCAGCTCACCACCCACAGGGGATCCGGCCATTCAGTACTTC. This encodes CASSPPTGDPAIQYF.

This rearrangement joins TRBV10-3 to TRBJ1-3; D gene ambiguous. Germline V CDR1 and CDR2: ENHRY, SYGVKD. The CDR3 has 14 residues. Trimming removed 2 bases from V and 9 bases from J, with 14 bases in between. The CDR3 DNA reads TGTGCCATCAGTGAGCCCCGAGCCACGGGCACCATATATTTT. This codes for CAISEPRATGTIYF.

The chain has TRBV28 and TRBJ2-7, with a possible D match to TRBD2 (5 bases). Germline V gene data show CDR1 as MDHEN and CDR2 as SYDVKM. This CDR3 spans 16 amino acids. The V gene lost 5 bases and the J gene lost 0 bases, with 17 bases spanning the gap. The CDR3 region is CASSVLQRLSSYEQYF. The CDR3 nucleotides are TGTGCCAGCAGTGTACTCCAGCGACTAAGCTCCTACGAGCAGTACTTC. The variable domain in full, completed from reference TRBV28 and TRBJ2-7, reads DVKVTQSSRYLVKRTGEKVFLECVQDMDHENMFWYRQDPGLGLRLIYFSYDVKMKEKGDIPEGYSVSREKKERFSLILESASTNQTSMYLCASSVLQRLSSYEQYFGPGTRLTVT.

The genes are TRBV28 and TRBJ2-3; D unclear. The CDR3 runs 11 residues. V was pared by 5 bases and J by 2 bases, with 2 bases between. Germline CDR1 and CDR2: MDHEN and SYDVKM. In DNA, the CDR3 is TGTGCCAGCAGTACCACAGATACGCAGTATTTT. Translated: CASSTTDTQYF.

The V gene is TRBV7-6, the J gene TRBJ2-1, with 9 nucleotides matching TRBD2. V lost 5 bases to trimming and J lost 6 bases; unmatched junction nucleotides: 5. Per the germline V gene, CDR1 is SGHVS and CDR2 is FNYEAQ. CDR3 length equals 14 residues. CDR3 DNA: TGTGCCAGCAGCCCAATAGCGGGAGTCAATGAGCAGTTCTTC. Translated, it gives CASSPIAGVNEQFF.

The genes are TRBV7-8 and TRBJ2-3, with a tentative D call TRBD2 (5 bases). V dropped 1 base and J dropped 2 bases, with 7 bases sitting between them. This CDR3 region has 14 residues. Germline CDR1 reads SGHVS; CDR2 reads FQNEAQ. CDR3 bases: TGTGCCAGCAGCTTAGGTAGCGCCACAGATACGCAGTATTTT. This encodes CASSLGSATDTQYF.

V and J are TRBV7-6 and TRBJ2-1; TRBD2 matches 12 bases. This CDR3 has 16 residues. V dropped 5 bases and J dropped 5; count of bases not matched to a gene: 7. The germline V gene has CDR1 SGHVS and CDR2 FNYEAQ. The CDR3, as DNA: TGTGCCAGCAGCACGAGACTAGCGGGAGTTAACAATGAGCAGTTCTTC. Its translation: CASSTRLAGVNNEQFF.

V gene TRBV4-3 combines with J gene TRBJ2-1, with D perhaps being TRBD1 or TRBD2 (5 bases each). The CDR3 totals 14 residues. The V gene's germline CDR1 is LGHNA and CDR2 YSLEER. V lost 0 bases and J lost 9, with 12 bases in between. The CDR3 coding sequence is TGCGCCAGCAGCCAAGATCGGGACCGGCTTGAGCAGTTCTTC. Protein product: CASSQDRDRLEQFF.

J is TRBJ1-5 and V is TRBV10-3; D gene ambiguous. The V end lost 5 bases, the J end lost 4 bases, and 9 bases lay between the germline ends. The CDR3 has 13 residues. Germline assignment: CDR1 ENHRY and CDR2 SYGVKD. The CDR3 coding sequence is TGTGCCATCAGTCCTAATTTGAATCAGCCCCAGCATTTT. Translating it yields CAISPNLNQPQHF.

This chain connects TRBV7-6 to TRBJ2-5, with a weak D call TRBD2 (6 bases). This CDR3 contains 15 residues. The V end was cut by 1 base, the J end by 2 bases, with 11 bases between. Germline CDR1 is SGHVS and CDR2 is FNYEAQ. Here the CDR3 DNA reads TGTGCCAGCAGCTTAGGAGGAGGGGCGCAAGAGACCCAGTACTTC. It translates to CASSLGGGAQETQYF.

This clone was found once. V and J are TRBV6-4 and TRBJ2-1; the D is unclear. Looked up from germline, CDR1 is MRHNA and CDR2 is SNTAGT. The CDR3 totals 13 residues. V lost 4 bases and J 9 bases, leaving 13 bases between the germline ends. The CDR3: CASSVESSSEQFF. The CDR3 DNA reads as TGTGCCAGCAGTGTCGAGAGCTCGAGTGAGCAGTTCTTC.

This chain links TRBV5-1 with TRBJ2-2; possible D gene TRBD1, 6 bases. The V end lost 0 bases, the J end lost 0 bases, and 9 bases lay between the germline ends. Germline V gives CDR1 SGHRS, CDR2 YFSETQ. This CDR3 is 16 amino acids long. CDR3 bases: TGCGCCAGCAGCTTGGAGGGGGATACGAACACCGGGGAGCTGTTTTTT. This translates into CASSLEGDTNTGELFF.

The chain employs TRBV29-1 and TRBJ2-7; a possible D gene is TRBD1 (6 bases). From germline, CDR1 is SQVTM and CDR2 ANQGSEA. The CDR3 runs to 15 residues. V lost 0 bases to trimming and J lost 0 bases, with 12 bases between them. The DNA of the CDR3 is TGCAGCGTTGAAGAGCTAGAAGGGGGCTCCTACGAGCAGTACTTC. It encodes CSVEELEGGSYEQYF.